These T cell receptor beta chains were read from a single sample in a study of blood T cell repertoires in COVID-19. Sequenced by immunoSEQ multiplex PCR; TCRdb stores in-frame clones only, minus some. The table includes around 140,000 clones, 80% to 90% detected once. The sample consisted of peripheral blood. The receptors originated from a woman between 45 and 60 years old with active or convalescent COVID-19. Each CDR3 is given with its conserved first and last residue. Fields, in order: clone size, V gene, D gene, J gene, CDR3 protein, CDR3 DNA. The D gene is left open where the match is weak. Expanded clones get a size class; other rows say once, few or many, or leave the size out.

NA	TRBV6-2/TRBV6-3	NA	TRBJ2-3	CASSSSGLFLRTDTQYF	NA
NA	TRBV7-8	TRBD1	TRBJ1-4	CASSLGQGGGEKLFF	TGTGCCAGCAGCTTAGGACAGGGGGGCGGTGAAAAACTGTTTTTT
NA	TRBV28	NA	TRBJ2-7	CASKGEGPYEQYF	TGTGCCAGCAAGGGGGAGGGCCCCTACGAGCAGTACTTC
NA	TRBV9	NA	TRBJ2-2	CASSVGVGNTGELFF	TGTGCCAGCAGCGTCGGGGTGGGGAACACCGGGGAGCTGTTTTTT
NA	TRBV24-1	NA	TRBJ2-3	CATNTGQKTDTQYF	TGTGCCACCAACACCGGACAGAAAACAGATACGCAGTATTTT
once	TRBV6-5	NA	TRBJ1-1	CASSYRGPNTEAFF	TGTGCCAGCAGTTACAGGGGCCCGAACACTGAAGCTTTCTTT
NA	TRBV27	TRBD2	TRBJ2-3	CASTPRTSGSPPDTQYF	TGTGCCAGCACCCCTCGGACTAGCGGGAGCCCCCCAGATACGCAGTATTTT
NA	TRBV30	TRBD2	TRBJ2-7	CAWSPLASGSYEQYF	TGTGCCTGGAGCCCCCTGGCTAGCGGAAGCTACGAGCAGTACTTC
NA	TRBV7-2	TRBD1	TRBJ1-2	CASSSDQGALSYGYTF	TGTGCCAGCAGCTCAGACCAGGGGGCGCTAAGCTATGGCTACACCTTC
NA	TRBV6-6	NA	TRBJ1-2	CASSPERFYGYTF	TGTGCCAGCAGCCCAGAGAGGTTCTATGGCTACACCTTC
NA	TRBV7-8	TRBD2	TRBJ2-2	CASSHRPSGHGGELFF	TGTGCCAGCAGCCATCGGCCTAGCGGTCATGGAGGGGAGCTGTTTTTT
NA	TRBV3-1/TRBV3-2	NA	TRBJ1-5	CASSPPEINQPQHF	TGTGCCAGCAGCCCTCCGGAGATCAATCAGCCCCAGCATTTT
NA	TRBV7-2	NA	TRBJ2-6	CASSPETDIFSGANVLTF	TGTGCCAGCAGCCCAGAGACAGATATATTCTCTGGGGCCAACGTCCTGACTTTC